This TCR beta chain was recorded in a study of monozygotic twins with cystic fibrosis. Looking at the study overall: Roughly 3.3 micrograms of fragmented DNA underwent 15 PCR cycles for library preparation. General study results and limits: Monozygotic CF twins shared more identical nucleotide clonotypes than unrelated patients. In 13 of 16 pairs, V gene usage was closest to the co-twin's.

TCRdb keeps only in-frame clones here, not all; method: immunoSEQ multiplex PCR. The repertoire includes 8,000 to 10,000 clones, over 98% of them detected once, and less than 0.25% sits in the top ten. Trimming shortened V by 9 bases and J by 7 bases, and 24 bases separated the two germline ends. This CDR3 is 15 amino acids long. Germline values: CDR1 LNHDA, CDR2 SQIVND (reference sequence). Worth noting for this clone: Its antigen remains unknown.

The sample comprised blood. The TCR sequence derives from a girl aged 2 to 9 with cystic fibrosis. This chain connects TRBV19 to TRBJ1-2, with a weak D call TRBD1 (6 bases). CDR3 coding DNA: TGTGCCAGCCGAACCGGACGGACAGCGGCGAGTGGCTACACCTTC. Its translation is CASRTGRTAASGYTF.